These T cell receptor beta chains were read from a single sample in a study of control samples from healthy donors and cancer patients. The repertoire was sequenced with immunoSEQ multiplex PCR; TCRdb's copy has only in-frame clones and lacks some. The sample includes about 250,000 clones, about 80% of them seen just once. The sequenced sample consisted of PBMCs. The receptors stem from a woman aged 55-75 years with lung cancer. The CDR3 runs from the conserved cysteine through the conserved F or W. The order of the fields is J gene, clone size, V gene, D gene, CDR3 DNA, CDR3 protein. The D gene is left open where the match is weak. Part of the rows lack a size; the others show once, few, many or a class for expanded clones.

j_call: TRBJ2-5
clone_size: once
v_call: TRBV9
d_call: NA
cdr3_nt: TGTGCCAGCAGCGTAGGACCCGGAGGCCTAGGGACCCAGTACTTC
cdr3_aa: CASSVGPGGLGTQYF

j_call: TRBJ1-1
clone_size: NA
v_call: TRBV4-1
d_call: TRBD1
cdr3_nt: TGCGCCAGCAGGGACCGGGACAGGGGACGGGCCACTGAAGCTTTCTTT
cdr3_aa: CASRDRDRGRATEAFF

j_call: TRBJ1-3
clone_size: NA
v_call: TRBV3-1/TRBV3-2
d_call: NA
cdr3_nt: TGTGCCAGCAGCCCGGATCGCTCTGGAAACACCATATATTTT
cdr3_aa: CASSPDRSGNTIYF

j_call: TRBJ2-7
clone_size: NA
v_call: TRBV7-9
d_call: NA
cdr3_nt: TGTGCCAGCAGCTTAGTCTGGGGGCGGGACGAGCAGTACTTC
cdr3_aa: CASSLVWGRDEQYF

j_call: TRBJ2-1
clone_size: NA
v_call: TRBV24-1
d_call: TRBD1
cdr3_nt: TGTGCCACCAGTGACGTGGACAACAGGGGCAATGAGCAGTTCTTC
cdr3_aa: CATSDVDNRGNEQFF

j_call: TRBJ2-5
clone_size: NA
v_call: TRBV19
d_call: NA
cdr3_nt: TGTGCCAGTAGTGTGGCCCGGGGGGCAATGGAGACCCAGTACTTC
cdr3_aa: CASSVARGAMETQYF

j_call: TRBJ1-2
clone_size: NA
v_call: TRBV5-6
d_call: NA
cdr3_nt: TGTGCCAGCAGCTTAGGCGGGGGCGGTGGCTACACCTTC
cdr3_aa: CASSLGGGGGYTF

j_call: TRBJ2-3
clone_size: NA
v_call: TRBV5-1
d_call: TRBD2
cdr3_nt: TGCGCCAGCAGCCCCGGCGGGAGGGCCGAAGATACGCAGTATTTT
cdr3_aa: CASSPGGRAEDTQYF

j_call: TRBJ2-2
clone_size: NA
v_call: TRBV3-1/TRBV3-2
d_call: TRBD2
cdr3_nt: TGTGCCAGCAGCCGACTAGCGGGGCCGAGGAACACCGGGGAGCTGTTTTTT
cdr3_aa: CASSRLAGPRNTGELFF

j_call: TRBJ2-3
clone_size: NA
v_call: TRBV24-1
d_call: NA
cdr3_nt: TGTGCCACCAGTGATCGTTACCGGGACCCGGCGGAAGATACGCAGTATTTT
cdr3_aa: CATSDRYRDPAEDTQYF

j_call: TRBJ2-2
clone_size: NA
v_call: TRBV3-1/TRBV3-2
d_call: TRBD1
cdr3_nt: TGTGCCAGCAGCACGATCAGGGGGCGATCGGGCGGGGAGCTGTTTTTT
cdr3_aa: CASSTIRGRSGGELFF

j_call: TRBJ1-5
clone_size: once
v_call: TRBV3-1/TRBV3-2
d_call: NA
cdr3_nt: TGTGCCAGCAGCCAAGGGGGTACAGCGAGCAATCAGCCCCAGCATTTT
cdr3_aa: CASSQGGTASNQPQHF